Listed below are T cell receptor beta chains from one sample, sequenced in a study of cytomegalovirus exposure and HLA in healthy donors. Only in-frame clones appear in the TCRdb table, and some are missing; sequencing was by immunoSEQ multiplex PCR. Of some 150,000 clones in the sample, about 9.1% were seen once. Sequencing used PBMCs. The receptors were sampled from a woman between 40 and 55 years old in good health and CMV-seropositive. The CDR3 runs from the conserved cysteine through the conserved F or W. D genes are given only for firm matches. Expanded clones are given a class, and other clones once, few, many or no size at all.

v_gene,abundance,d_gene,j_gene,CDR3nt,CDR3aa
TRBV2,.,TRBD1,TRBJ1-1,TGTGCCAGCAGTGGTGGGACAGGGGTATCCTTGAACACTGAAGCTTTCTTT,CASSGGTGVSLNTEAFF
TRBV29-1,.,TRBD1,TRBJ1-1,TGCAGCGTTGAGACCGGGACAGGGTTTTCTGAAGCTTTCTTT,CSVETGTGFSEAFF
TRBV7-2,.,.,TRBJ1-2,TGTGCCAGCAGCTTAATTACCGGGGATGGCTACACCTTC,CASSLITGDGYTF
TRBV7-9,.,TRBD2,TRBJ2-1,TGTGCCAGCAGTCTCGGGGGGGATGGGCAGTTCTTC,CASSLGGDGQFF
TRBV6-1,few,TRBD1,TRBJ2-7,TGTGCCAGCAGACAAAATACCGGGACAGCCTACGAGCAGTACTTC,CASRQNTGTAYEQYF
TRBV11-3,.,.,TRBJ1-1,TGTGCCAGCACTATAGGGTCCAGGCGGGACACTGAAGCTTTCTTT,CASTIGSRRDTEAFF
TRBV11-3,.,.,TRBJ2-3,TGTGCCAGCAGTCTAGATACGCAGTATTTT,CASSLDTQYF
TRBV7-9,few,.,TRBJ2-3,TGTGCCAGCAGCTTAAGCCCCGCCCGTGTAGATACGCAGTATTTT,CASSLSPARVDTQYF
TRBV5-1,.,TRBD1,TRBJ1-1,TGCGCCAGCAGCACGGGACAGGGGGTGAGGAACACTGAAGCTTTCTTT,CASSTGQGVRNTEAFF
TRBV5-4,.,TRBD1,TRBJ2-1,TGTGCCAGCGGACGGTGGGGACAGTCCTTCTTAGCTAGCAATGAGCAGTTCTTC,CASGRWGQSFLASNEQFF
TRBV5-5,.,.,TRBJ2-1,TGTGCCAGCAGCTTGGCGGGGACTTTCCCCAATGAGCAGTTCTTC,CASSLAGTFPNEQFF
TRBV5-6,few,.,TRBJ2-1,TGTGCCAGCAGCTTGCCAGGGGCGATCAATGAGCAGTTCTTC,CASSLPGAINEQFF
TRBV14,few,.,TRBJ2-3,TGTGCCAGCAGCCAACTCCCGGGACCGGGAGACAATGAGCACTTCTTC,CASSQLPGPGDNEHFF
TRBV5-1,.,TRBD1,TRBJ1-1,TGCGCCAGCAGTAGCGAGGGGGCCCAGTTTAACACTGAAGCTTTCTTT,CASSSEGAQFNTEAFF
TRBV6-5,.,.,TRBJ1-6,TGTGCCAGCAGGAGTAGCAATTCACCCCTCCACTTT,CASRSSNSPLHF
TRBV19,.,TRBD2,TRBJ2-4,TGTGCCAGTAGTATAAAACTAGCGGGGGGGCCGGGCATTCAGTACTTC,CASSIKLAGGPGIQYF
TRBV5-1,few,.,TRBJ2-1,TGCGCCAGCAGCCCCGTCACTAGCCACAATGAGCAGTTCTTC,CASSPVTSHNEQFF
TRBV27,few,.,TRBJ2-7,TGTGCCAGCAGTTTGGGAGGTTGGGCGCCCTACGAGCAGTACTTC,CASSLGGWAPYEQYF